These T cell receptor beta chains were read from a single sample in a study of CD8+ T cells in alopecia areata. The method was immunoSEQ multiplex PCR; TCRdb's version includes in-frame clones alone and lacks a portion of them. The table lists 80,000 to 100,000 clones, around 47% of them singletons. Sequenced here: CD8+ T cells sorted from blood, sampled at week 24, from a patient treated with tofacitinib. All receptors come from a human donor with alopecia areata. CDR3s include the opening cysteine and the closing phenylalanine or tryptophan. A D gene is named only where the DNA matches it firmly. Only part of the rows carry a size: once, few, many, or a class if the clone is expanded.

>.|.|TRBJ2-1|TRBV27
TGTGCCAGCAGTTTGCAGGGAGGCAGTGAGCAGTTCTTC
CASSLQGGSEQFF
>.|TRBD2|TRBJ2-3|TRBV15
TGTGCCACCAGCAGAGGACTAGCGGGAGGGCCTGGAGATACGCAGTATTTT
CATSRGLAGGPGDTQYF
>few|.|TRBJ1-5|TRBV19
TGTGCCAGTAGTCCCGGACAACGGCCCAATCAGCCCCAGCATTTT
CASSPGQRPNQPQHF
>few|.|TRBJ1-5|TRBV10-2
TGCGCCAGCAGTGAAAGGGTTGAAGGTCAGCCCCAGCATTTT
CASSERVEGQPQHF
>.|TRBD1|TRBJ1-2|TRBV7-9
TGTGCCAGCAGCTTCGGAAGGGACAGATCTAACTATGGCTACACCTTC
CASSFGRDRSNYGYTF
>few|.|TRBJ1-2|TRBV11-2
TGTGCCAGCAGTCCTCATCCGGCGCAGGGATGGGACCTGCTTGGCTACACCTTC
CASSPHPAQGWDLLGYTF
>.|.|TRBJ2-7|TRBV5-1
TGCGCCAGCAGCACCGGAGGGACAAACGAGCAGTACTTC
CASSTGGTNEQYF
>once|.|TRBJ2-7|TRBV4-2
TGTGCCAGCAGCCCCGATGAGGCAGGTGCCTACGAGCAGTACTTC
CASSPDEAGAYEQYF
>few|TRBD1|TRBJ2-7|TRBV29-1
TGCAGCGTTAAGACAGGGGTGGGCTACGAGCAGTACTTC
CSVKTGVGYEQYF
>.|.|TRBJ2-5|TRBV9
TGTGCCAGCAGCGGAAACTTGAACCAAGAGACCCAGTACTTC
CASSGNLNQETQYF
>.|.|TRBJ1-3|TRBV7-9
TGTGCCAGCGGCCTAACTTCAGCTGGTACAAACACCATATATTTT
CASGLTSAGTNTIYF
>.|TRBD2|TRBJ2-5|TRBV13
TGTGCCAGCAGTCCTAGCGCTAGCGGGAGGGGGGTTCAAGAGACCCAGTACTTC
CASSPSASGRGVQETQYF
>few|TRBD1|TRBJ2-7|TRBV10-2
TGCGCCAGCAGTGTATCGACAGGGCTGGAGCAGTACTTC
CASSVSTGLEQYF
>.|TRBD1|TRBJ2-3|TRBV18
TGTGCCATTTCCATTGGGACAGAGAAAACAGATACGCAGTATTTT
CAISIGTEKTDTQYF
>few|.|TRBJ1-2|TRBV21-1
TGTGCCAGCCGGACAGGCTTGAACTACACCTTC
CASRTGLNYTF
>.|TRBD2|TRBJ2-5|TRBV19
TGTGCCAGTAGTATCGGACTAGCGGGAAAGGGAATGGAGACCCAGTACTTC
CASSIGLAGKGMETQYF
>.|.|TRBJ2-1|TRBV2
TGTGCCAGCAGTGATTCGATGGGACCCCTCGGGGGAGATGAGCAGTTCTTC
CASSDSMGPLGGDEQFF
>.|TRBD2|TRBJ2-1|TRBV4-1
TGCGCCAGCAGCCAAGAGTCAACTAGCGGGAGTTCCAATGAGCAGTTCTTC
CASSQESTSGSSNEQFF
>few|.|TRBJ2-1|TRBV29-1
TGCAGCGTGGACCTTAGGGACCCCTACAATGAGCAGTTCTTC
CSVDLRDPYNEQFF
>.|.|TRBJ2-7|TRBV25-1
TGTGCCAGCAGTCTGACAGAGTACGAGCAGTACTTC
CASSLTEYEQYF
>.|.|TRBJ2-1|TRBV4-3
TGCGCCAGCAGCCAAGAGGGACTTAACAATGAGCAGTTCTTC
CASSQEGLNNEQFF
>few|.|TRBJ2-5|TRBV27
TGTGCCAGCAGTACCCGCGGGGCCCGGGAGACCCAGTACTTC
CASSTRGARETQYF
>.|.|TRBJ2-1|TRBV4-1
TGCGCCAGCAGCCATGGAAATGAGCAGTTCTTC
CASSHGNEQFF
>few|TRBD2|TRBJ2-5|TRBV7-2
TGTGCCAGCAGCCTCACTAGCGGGAGGCCGGAGACCCAGTACTTC
CASSLTSGRPETQYF
>.|.|TRBJ2-7|TRBV11-2
TGTGCCAGCAGCTCCCTAGCGAACGAGCAGTACTTC
CASSSLANEQYF
>.|TRBD2|TRBJ2-1|TRBV10-3
TGTGCCATCAGTGAGCCTAGCGGGACGGGCAATGAGCAGTTCTTC
CAISEPSGTGNEQFF
>.|.|TRBJ2-1|TRBV6-6
TGTGCCAGCAGTTACTCCAACATGGGTATTGGCAATGAGCAGTTCTTC
CASSYSNMGIGNEQFF
>.|TRBD2|TRBJ2-1|TRBV27
TGTGCCACCTCCGGGACTAGCGGCTACAATGAGCAGTTCTTC
CATSGTSGYNEQFF
>.|.|TRBJ2-1|TRBV4-1
TGCGCCAGCAGCCAGTATGGGTCGTTCAATGAGCAGTTCTTC
CASSQYGSFNEQFF
>.|.|TRBJ2-7|TRBV19
TGTGCCAGTAGTACAGGCTCCTACGAGCAGTACTTC
CASSTGSYEQYF
>few|.|TRBJ2-5|TRBV5-1
TGCGCCAGCAGGGGAATGCAAGAGACCCAGTACTTC
CASRGMQETQYF
>.|TRBD1|TRBJ2-7|TRBV16
TGTGCCAGCAGCCAATCTCGGACAGGGGGCTCCTACGAGCAGTACTTC
CASSQSRTGGSYEQYF
>.|.|TRBJ2-3|TRBV1
TGCGCCAGCAGCCAAGATAGTTCGGGAACGCAGTATTTT
CASSQDSSGTQYF
>.|TRBD2|TRBJ2-3|TRBV9
TGTGCCAGCAGTCATCCGCGGGAGGGTCGGGATACGCAGTATTTT
CASSHPREGRDTQYF
>.|.|TRBJ2-1|TRBV30
TGTGCCTTTAGCCCGAGTGATGAGCAGTTCTTC
CAFSPSDEQFF
>.|.|TRBJ1-5|TRBV4-2
TGTGCCAGCAGCCAAGAGGGGGCCAATCAGCCCCAGCATTTT
CASSQEGANQPQHF
>.|.|TRBJ1-1|TRBV29-1
TGCAGCTCCACCGGCCCGGGGGCTGAAGCTTTCTTT
CSSTGPGAEAFF
>.|.|TRBJ1-2|TRBV15
TGTGCCACCAGCAGTTCAGGTTATGGGTCTTATGGCTACACCTTC
CATSSSGYGSYGYTF
>.|TRBD2|TRBJ2-7|TRBV4-1
TGCGCCAGCAGCCACCCCGGGGGGGAGCAGTACTTC
CASSHPGGEQYF
>few|.|TRBJ2-1|TRBV29-1
TGCAGCGTTGGACCGAACTCTCTGCAGGGTGAGCAGTTCTTC
CSVGPNSLQGEQFF
>.|TRBD2|TRBJ2-7|TRBV7-2
TGTGCCAGCAGCTTTCGACTAGCTGGCTACGAGCAGTACTTC
CASSFRLAGYEQYF
>once|.|TRBJ2-7|TRBV7-9
TGTGCCAGCAGCCCCCCGGTGGCGACCTACGAGCAGTACTTC
CASSPPVATYEQYF
>few|.|TRBJ2-1|TRBV4-1
TGCGCCAGCAGCGGTTCCGGGGCCCACAATGAGCAGTTCTTC
CASSGSGAHNEQFF
>.|TRBD2|TRBJ2-5|TRBV27
TGTGCCAGCAGTTTAAGGACTAGCAGGGAGACCCAGTACTTC
CASSLRTSRETQYF
>.|TRBD1|TRBJ2-3|TRBV7-2
TGTGCCAGCAGCTCGGACAGGGGATGGTGGGATACGCAGTATTTT
CASSSDRGWWDTQYF
>.|.|TRBJ1-5|TRBV2
TGTGCCAGCAGTGAATGGGGGGTACATCAGCCCCAGCATTTT
CASSEWGVHQPQHF
>.|TRBD1|TRBJ2-7|TRBV27
TGTGCCAGCAGCAAACTACAGGGGTCCCCTTACGAGCAGTACTTC
CASSKLQGSPYEQYF
>.|.|TRBJ1-5|TRBV15
TGTGCCACCAGCCCCGGGGTGGGAGCCCATCAGCCCCAGCATTTT
CATSPGVGAHQPQHF
>.|.|TRBJ2-7|TRBV7-2
TGCGCCAGCAGCTTGGTCGGAGACGGCTCCTACGAGCAGTACTTC
CASSLVGDGSYEQYF
>.|TRBD1|TRBJ2-7|TRBV28
TGTGCCAGCTGCCTGGGGACAGCCTACGAGCAGTACTTC
CASCLGTAYEQYF
>.|.|TRBJ1-1|TRBV5-1
TGCGCCAGCAGCCCGGAACTGGACAGAGGGAACACTGAAGCTTTCTTT
CASSPELDRGNTEAFF
>few|TRBD2|TRBJ2-7|TRBV6-5
TGTGCCAGCAGCCCCGGGACTAGCGGGAGTTACGAGCAGTACTTC
CASSPGTSGSYEQYF
>.|.|TRBJ1-2|TRBV29-1
TGCAGCGTTGAAGATGGCTATGGCTACACCTTC
CSVEDGYGYTF
>.|.|TRBJ2-1|TRBV2
TGTGCCAGCAAAGGAGACAATGAGCAGTTCTTC
CASKGDNEQFF